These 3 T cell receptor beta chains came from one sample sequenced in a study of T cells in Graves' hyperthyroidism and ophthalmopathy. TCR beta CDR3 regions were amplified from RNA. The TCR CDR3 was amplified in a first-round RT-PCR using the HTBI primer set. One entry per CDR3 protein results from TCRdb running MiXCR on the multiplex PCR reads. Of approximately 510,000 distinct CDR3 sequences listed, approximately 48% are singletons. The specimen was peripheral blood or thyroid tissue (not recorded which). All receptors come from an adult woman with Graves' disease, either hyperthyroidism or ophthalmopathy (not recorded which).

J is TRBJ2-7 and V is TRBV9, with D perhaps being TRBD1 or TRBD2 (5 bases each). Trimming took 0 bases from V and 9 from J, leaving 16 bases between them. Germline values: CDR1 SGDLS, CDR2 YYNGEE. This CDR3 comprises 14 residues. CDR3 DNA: TGTGCCAGCAGCGTAGGTGTGGGACGGACTGTGCAGTACTTC. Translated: CASSVGVGRTVQYF.

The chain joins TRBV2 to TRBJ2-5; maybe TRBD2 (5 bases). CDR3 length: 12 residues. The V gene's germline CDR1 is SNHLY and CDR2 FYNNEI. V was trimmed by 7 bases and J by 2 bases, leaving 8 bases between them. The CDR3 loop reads CASKAEQETQYF. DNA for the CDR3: TGTGCCAGCAAAGCGGAGCAAGAGACCCAGTACTTC.

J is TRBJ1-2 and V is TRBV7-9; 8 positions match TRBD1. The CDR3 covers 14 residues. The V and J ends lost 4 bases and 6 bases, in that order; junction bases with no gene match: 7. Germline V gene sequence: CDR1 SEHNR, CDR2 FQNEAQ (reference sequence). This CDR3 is CASSSLTGDDGYTF. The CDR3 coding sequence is TGTGCCAGCAGCTCACTGACAGGGGACGATGGCTACACCTTC.